This T cell receptor (beta chain) was profiled in a study of cytomegalovirus exposure and HLA in healthy donors. Study-wide results and limits: Beyond CMV serostatus, there was no information to go on about immune exposure.

PCR employed 60 Vbeta and 13 Jbeta primers. Using immunoSEQ multiplex PCR, the repertoire was profiled, and TCRdb retains in-frame clones only, with some absent. This sample has fewer than 250,000 clones; 77% occur once, and the top ten carry roughly 2.1%. The count of this clone is one. Antigen specificity is unknown. This receptor was obtained from a woman aged 30 to 39 in good health and CMV-seropositive. The sample was PBMCs.

The CDR3 sequence: CASSYQIAGERNEQFF. CDR3 coding DNA: TGTGCCAGCAGTTACCAGATAGCGGGAGAGCGGAATGAGCAGTTCTTC. The chain combines TRBV6-6 with TRBJ2-1; 9 positions match TRBD2. Germline CDR1 and CDR2: MNHNY and SVGAGI (reference sequence). The V and J ends lost 2 bases and 7 bases, in that order; junction bases with no gene match: 9. The CDR3 sequence is 16 residues long.